The rows below give T cell receptor beta chains drawn from one sample of a study of a mutant IDH1 vaccine in newly diagnosed glioma. Their cognate antigens are unknown. Libraries were prepared by immunoSEQ multiplex PCR; TCRdb keeps only in-frame clonotypes and omits some of them. The profile shows some 87,000 clones, about 81% of them singletons. The source material was PBMCs, sampled from a glioma patient whose treatment included an IDH1 peptide vaccine. The source of these receptors is a man aged 35-49 years with glioma. Both conserved end residues are trimmed from each CDR3.

j_call v_call cdr3_aa
TRBJ2-7 TRBV7-2 ASSSGTGTYEQY
TRBJ1-1 TRBV11-3 ASSLDLDGVAF
TRBJ2-7 TRBV18 ASSTTLDLDEQY
TRBJ2-1 TRBV7-9 ASSPRGGANEQF
TRBJ2-7 TRBV5-4 ASSRELPYEQY
TRBJ1-5 TRBV15 ATSRDVTGDNQPQH
TRBJ1-1 TRBV27 ASSSPTGPLNTEAF
TRBJ2-5 TRBV5-1 ASSWTSEQETQY
TRBJ2-7 TRBV6-5 ASSYSGHGYEQY
TRBJ1-1 TRBV25-1 ASSEYLGLAF
TRBJ2-7 TRBV6-6 ASRTRLGTYEQY
TRBJ2-7 TRBV30 AGGQGDSEQY
TRBJ2-2 TRBV28 ASTPGARTGELF
TRBJ2-3 TRBV11-2 ASSFGQGVFDTQY
TRBJ2-5 TRBV5-1 ASSLGAGGLYQETQY
TRBJ2-3 TRBV7-9 ASSFPVNALGPSTDTQY
TRBJ2-1 TRBV4-3 ASSHVAGGPGNEQF
TRBJ2-4 TRBV7-2 ASSLAGANIQY
TRBJ1-4 TRBV6-5 ASSSDRGNEKLF
TRBJ2-5 TRBV9 ASSVVSSRRGETQY